The next 23 T cell receptor beta chains were all read from a single sample in a study of blood T cell repertoires in COVID-19. Here immunoSEQ multiplex PCR was the method, and the copy in TCRdb shows in-frame clones only, minus some. The sample carries almost 250,000 clones, roughly 91% recorded once. The sequenced sample was PBMCs or T cells enriched from blood (not recorded which). These receptors originate from a woman in her 30s who had recovered from COVID-19.

The CDR3 loop is CASSAQGSGNQPQHF. DNA for the CDR3: TGTGCCAGCAGTGCTCAGGGGTCAGGAAATCAGCCCCAGCATTTT. The V gene is TRBV27, the J gene TRBJ1-5, with TRBD1 as a possible D gene (6 bases). Trimming cost V 5 bases and J 4 bases, with 15 bases left between them. The CDR3 spans 15 residues. Germline V gene data show CDR1 as MNHEY and CDR2 as SMNVEV (reference sequence).

The rearrangement links TRBV9 to TRBJ2-3; no firm D call. Per germline, CDR1 SGDLS and CDR2 YYNGEE. CDR3 length: 15 amino acids. Between the trimmed V and J ends, which lost 0 bases and 2 bases, there was a span of 10 bases. In nucleotides, the CDR3 is TGTGCCAGCAGCGTAGGAGGCTCTTTCACAGATACGCAGTATTTT. Translated: CASSVGGSFTDTQYF.

The chain uses TRBV30 and TRBJ2-7; 7 bases line up with TRBD1. Looked up from germline, CDR1 is GTSNPN and CDR2 is SVGIG (reference sequence). This CDR3 contains 14 residues. The V segment lost 1 base and the J segment 1 base; nucleotides outside the gene matches: 4. CDR3 region: CAWSGQGRSYEQYF. Written as DNA, the CDR3 is TGTGCCTGGAGTGGACAGGGAAGATCCTACGAGCAGTACTTC.

This chain uses TRBV6-2 or TRBV6-3 with TRBJ2-2; tentative D call: TRBD1 (5 bases). The length of the CDR3 is 17 residues. Germline V CDR1 and CDR2: MNHEY, SVGEGT. The V end lost 5 bases, the J end lost 7 bases, and 23 bases lay between the germline ends. The CDR3 loop reads CASSDPGFGAFHGELFF. The CDR3 bases are TGTGCCAGCAGTGACCCCGGGTTTGGGGCCTTCCACGGGGAGCTGTTTTTT.

The chain recombines TRBV7-2 with TRBJ2-2, with 9 bases identical to TRBD2. Germline V gene lookup returns CDR1 SGHTA and CDR2 FQGNSA. The CDR3 sequence is 14 residues long. J lost 5 bases, V lost 3 bases, and 1 base had no gene match. CDR3 loop: CASSFTSGTGELFF. In DNA, the CDR3 is TGTGCCAGCAGCTTTACTAGCGGGACCGGGGAGCTGTTTTTT.

The V gene is TRBV9, the J gene TRBJ2-1; D may be TRBD1 (5 bases). This CDR3 contains 16 residues. The germline CDR1 and CDR2 sequences are SGDLS and YYNGEE. V lost 0 bases, J lost 0 bases, and 10 bases lay in between. The CDR3 DNA follows: TGTGCCAGCAGCGTAGGACAGCAACGCTCCTACAATGAGCAGTTCTTC. This gives the protein CASSVGQQRSYNEQFF.

This rearrangement joins TRBV19 to TRBJ1-5, with D unclear. The CDR3 length is 13 residues. V shed 2 bases and J shed 8 bases, with 10 bases lying between them. CDR1 LNHDA and CDR2 SQIVND come from the germline V gene (reference sequence). This chain's CDR3 is CASSISESEPQHF. The CDR3 DNA reads TGTGCCAGTAGTATATCAGAAAGTGAGCCCCAGCATTTT.

The chain joins TRBV24-1 to TRBJ1-4; no clear D. The CDR3 covers 14 residues. Looked up from germline, CDR1 is KGHDR and CDR2 is SFDVKD. The V gene lost 3 bases and the J gene lost 7 bases, with 11 bases spanning the gap. CDR3 in DNA: TGTGCCACCAGTGATCCCGGAAGCGGTGAAAAACTGTTTTTT. This translates into CATSDPGSGEKLFF.

The rearrangement joins TRBV28 to TRBJ1-4, with TRBD1 identical over 9 bases. V lost 6 bases and J lost 4; bases outside the gene matches: 6. There are 15 residues in the CDR3. Per the germline V gene, CDR1 is MDHEN and CDR2 is SYDVKM. The CDR3 region has the DNA TGTGCCAGCAGCCATAACAGGGGGCATAATGAAAAACTGTTTTTT. Translated, it gives CASSHNRGHNEKLFF.

V and J are TRBV12-3 or TRBV12-4 and TRBJ1-2; no firm D call. V was cut by 2 bases and J by 2 bases, with 6 bases left in between. The CDR3 runs 13 residues. The CDR3 sequence: CASSLQANYGYTF. The CDR3 nucleotides are TGTGCCAGCAGTTTACAGGCGAACTATGGCTACACCTTC.

The chain links TRBV4-1 to TRBJ1-5; D not resolved. The CDR3 consists of 13 residues. Germline loops: CDR1 MGHRA, CDR2 YSYEKL. Trimming shortened V by 4 bases and J by 4 bases, and 8 bases separated the two germline ends. The DNA for the CDR3 is TGCGCCAGCAGCCCCTACGAGAATCAGCCCCAGCATTTT. It is translated as CASSPYENQPQHF.

The J gene is TRBJ1-3, the V gene TRBV11-2, with D uncertain. From germline, CDR1 is SGHAT and CDR2 FQNNGV. The CDR3 covers 14 residues. Between the trimmed V and J ends, which lost 5 bases and 7 bases, there was a span of 15 bases. The CDR3 reads CASSLSVSRNTIYF. The CDR3, as DNA: TGTGCCAGCAGCCTCAGTGTGTCCAGGAACACCATATATTTT.

J is TRBJ1-1 and V is TRBV5-1; TRBD1 might be the D (5 bases). V lost 3 bases and J lost 3, with 9 bases in between. Germline V gene data show CDR1 as SGHRS and CDR2 as YFSETQ. The CDR3 loop spans 13 amino acids. The CDR3 bases are TGCGCCAGCAGCTCATTCAGGGACACTGAAGCTTTCTTT. Translating it yields CASSSFRDTEAFF. The variable domain in full, with the rest retrieved from reference TRBV5-1 and TRBJ1-1, is KAGVTQTPRYLIKTRGQQVTLSCSPISGHRSVSWYQQTPGQGLQFLFEYFSETQRNKGNFPGRFSGRQFSNSRSEMNVSTLELGDSALYLCASSSFRDTEAFFGQGTRLTVV.

The gene calls are TRBV7-9 and TRBJ1-3; unclear D gene. The CDR3 consists of 16 residues. CDR1 SEHNR and CDR2 FQNEAQ come from the germline V gene (reference sequence). Trimming took off 0 bases at V and 3 bases at J, with 12 bases between the two ends. The DNA for the CDR3 is TGTGCCAGCAGCTTAGCTTTACCGAGGCGTGGAAACACCATATATTTT. As protein: CASSLALPRRGNTIYF.

The V call is TRBV7-8, the J call TRBJ2-5, with 9 bases identical to TRBD2. The length of the CDR3 is 17 residues. Germline V gives CDR1 SGHVS, CDR2 FQNEAQ. After removal of 5 bases from V and 5 bases from J, the junction contained 15 bases not matched to a gene. CDR3 coding DNA: TGTGCCAGCAGCCGCGGCCCTAGCGGGGTCCTACTGGAGACCCAGTACTTC. Its translation: CASSRGPSGVLLETQYF.

The chain links TRBV19 to TRBJ1-2; D might be TRBD1 (6 bases). V was shortened by 6 bases and J by 4 bases, with 12 bases between the two germline ends. Per the germline V gene, CDR1 is LNHDA and CDR2 is SQIVND (reference sequence). This CDR3 has 13 amino acids. The CDR3 DNA reads as TGTGCCAGTAGCAGACAGGAGTCCTATGGCTACACCTTC. Amino acids: CASSRQESYGYTF.

J is TRBJ1-5 and V is TRBV19, with 9 nucleotides matching TRBD1. Trimming removed 4 bases from V and 4 bases from J; junction bases left unmatched: 14. The CDR3 loop spans 18 amino acids. Germline assignment: CDR1 LNHDA and CDR2 SQIVND (reference sequence). The CDR3 spells CASSSYPRMTGGNQPQHF. The DNA for the CDR3 is TGTGCCAGTAGTAGTTACCCTCGTATGACAGGGGGTAATCAGCCCCAGCATTTT.

This clone came up once. The chain joins TRBV28 to TRBJ2-1, with D possibly being TRBD2 (6 bases). Trimming took 5 bases from V and 5 from J, leaving 16 bases between them. The CDR3 consists of 15 residues. CDR1 MDHEN and CDR2 SYDVKM come from the germline V gene. CDR3 nucleotides: TGTGCCAGCAGTGCGGGACGGTGGATCAACAATGAGCAGTTCTTC. Amino acids: CASSAGRWINNEQFF.

The rearrangement joins TRBV7-3 to TRBJ2-5; 7 bases agree with TRBD1. The CDR3 extends over 13 amino acids. Trimming cost V 5 bases and J 5 bases; bases outside gene matches: 5. Germline CDR1 SGHTA, CDR2 FQGTGA. The CDR3 loop reads CASSQTGMETQYF. The CDR3 DNA is TGTGCCAGCAGCCAGACAGGGATGGAGACCCAGTACTTC.

V and J are TRBV5-1 and TRBJ1-1; TRBD1 agrees at 7 bases. This CDR3 has 15 amino acids. V lost 1 base and J lost 9; bases outside the gene matches: 12. The germline V gene has CDR1 SGHRS and CDR2 YFSETQ. This CDR3 is CASSLSQGGAGKAFF. The CDR3 DNA reads as TGCGCCAGCAGCTTGAGCCAAGGGGGCGCAGGAAAAGCTTTCTTT. Drawing the rest from reference TRBV5-1 and TRBJ1-1, the complete variable domain is KAGVTQTPRYLIKTRGQQVTLSCSPISGHRSVSWYQQTPGQGLQFLFEYFSETQRNKGNFPGRFSGRQFSNSRSEMNVSTLELGDSALYLCASSLSQGGAGKAFFGQGTRLTVV.

The CDR3 protein is CAWSVQYSNQPQHF. In DNA, the CDR3 is TGTGCCTGGAGTGTCCAGTATAGCAATCAGCCCCAGCATTTT. The rearrangement joins TRBV30 to TRBJ1-5; the D is unclear. Trimming shortened V by 0 bases and J by 0 bases, and 6 bases separated the two germline ends. Germline values: CDR1 GTSNPN, CDR2 SVGIG (reference sequence). The CDR3 is made up of 14 amino acids.

The rearrangement uses TRBV6-2 or TRBV6-3 and TRBJ2-7, with D perhaps TRBD2 (5 bases). CDR1 and CDR2 (germline): MNHEY, SVGEGT. CDR3 length equals 12 residues. Trimming took 2 bases from V and 5 from J, leaving 7 bases between them. Here the CDR3 DNA reads TGTGCCAGCAGTTACACGGGAAACGAGCAGTACTTC. Translated, it gives CASSYTGNEQYF.

This clone was detected only once. This chain joins TRBV29-1 and TRBJ2-7; 7 bases are shared with TRBD1. J lost 1 base, V lost 7 bases, and 10 bases had no gene match. CDR1 and CDR2 (germline): SQVTM, ANQGSEA. The CDR3 has 14 amino acids. The CDR3 reads CSAWAGTVSYEQYF. The CDR3 DNA is TGCAGCGCCTGGGCCGGGACAGTTTCCTACGAGCAGTACTTC.